This TCR beta chain was profiled in a study of cytomegalovirus exposure and HLA in healthy donors. Findings of the study overall: As a later analysis revealed, the rate of TCR association differed by HLA locus, with DRB1 most and HLA-C fewest.

In the case of this clone: Its target is unknown.

With 60 Vbeta and 13 Jbeta primers, the PCR was carried out. Clones were sequenced by immunoSEQ multiplex PCR, and TCRdb holds only the in-frame ones, with some missing. The sample has approximately 140,000 clones, 60% to 85% seen once. The TCR sequence derives from a middle-aged woman in good health and CMV-seronegative. Source material: PBMCs.

The CDR3 nucleotides read TGTGCCAGCAGCTCCCCGAATGCGCTAGCGGGGGGCCGGGAGACCCAGTACTTC. Protein sequence: CASSSPNALAGGRETQYF. The chain uses TRBV7-9 and TRBJ2-5; TRBD2 aligns across 11 bases. This CDR3 has 18 residues. The junction had 15 bases not matched to a gene; V was cut back by 4 bases and J by 5 bases. Looked up from germline, CDR1 is SEHNR and CDR2 is FQNEAQ (reference sequence).